This T cell receptor beta chain is drawn from a study of OX40 agonist ivuxolimab in advanced cancers. For the study at large: The drug used for patients, ivuxolimab, was an agonistic anti-OX40 (CD134) antibody.

The table came from immunoSEQ multiplex PCR; TCRdb's copy has only in-frame clones and leaves some out. Of about 67,000 clones listed, around 87% are singletons. In germline, CDR1 is SGHRS, CDR2 YFSETQ. V dropped 5 bases and J dropped 4 bases, with 11 bases sitting between them. The CDR3 is 13 amino acids. This specimen consisted of CD4+ or CD8+ T cells sorted from blood, obtained in a trial of the OX40 agonist ivuxolimab. This rearrangement joins TRBV5-1 to TRBJ2-3; the D gene could be TRBD1 or TRBD2 (5 bases each). The source is an adult with an advanced solid tumor such as melanoma, head and neck, liver or kidney cancer. CDR3 region: CASSSQGPDTQYF. CDR3 sequence (DNA): TGCGCCAGCAGTTCGCAGGGACCAGATACGCAGTATTTT.